Here is one T cell receptor (beta chain) with its context. What it binds is not known. This sample stems from a study of cytomegalovirus exposure and HLA in healthy donors. Study outcomes and limitations: A cluster of highly shared sequence variants was likely a sequencing artifact. With high specificity and sensitivity, the classifier reportedly diagnosed cytomegalovirus status. At a 0.05 false discovery rate, a later analysis found 16,951 TCR beta sequences to be associated with HLA alleles. The authors assumed roughly uniform sequencing depth across donors for presence/absence analyses.

The V gene's germline CDR1 is SGHTA and CDR2 FQGNSA. The CDR3 consists of 12 residues. After removal of 5 bases from V and 9 bases from J, the junction contained 4 bases not matched to a gene. PCR was performed using 60 Vbeta and 13 Jbeta primers. Sequencing was performed with immunoSEQ multiplex PCR; in TCRdb, only in-frame clones are kept and a portion is missing. The table includes around 100,000 clones, roughly three quarters detected once. The clonotype was recovered from an older woman in good health and CMV-seropositive. V and J are TRBV7-2 and TRBJ2-1; 7 nucleotides agree with TRBD2. Sequencing was carried out using PBMCs. The CDR3 DNA sequence: TGTGCCAGCAGCCAGATAGCGGGTGAGCAGTTCTTC. Its protein product is CASSQIAGEQFF.